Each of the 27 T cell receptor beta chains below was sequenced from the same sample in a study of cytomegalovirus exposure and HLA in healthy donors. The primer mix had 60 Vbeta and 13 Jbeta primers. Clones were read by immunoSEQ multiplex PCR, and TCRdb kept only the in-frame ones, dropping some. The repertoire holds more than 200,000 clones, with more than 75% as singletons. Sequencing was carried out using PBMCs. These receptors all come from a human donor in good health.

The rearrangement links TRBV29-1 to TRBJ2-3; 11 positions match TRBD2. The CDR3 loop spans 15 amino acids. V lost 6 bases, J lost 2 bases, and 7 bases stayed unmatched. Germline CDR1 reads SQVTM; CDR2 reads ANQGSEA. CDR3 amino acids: CSVALAGGVTDTQYF. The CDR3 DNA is TGCAGCGTCGCCCTAGCGGGAGGAGTCACAGATACGCAGTATTTT.

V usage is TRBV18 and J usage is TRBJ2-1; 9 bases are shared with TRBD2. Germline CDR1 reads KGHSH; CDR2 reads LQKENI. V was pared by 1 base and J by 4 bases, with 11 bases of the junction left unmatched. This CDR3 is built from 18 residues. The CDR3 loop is CASSPLFVLAGSYNEQFF. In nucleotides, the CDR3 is TGTGCCAGCTCACCACTTTTCGTCCTAGCGGGATCATACAATGAGCAGTTCTTC.

The CDR3, as DNA: TGTGCCAGCAGCCGGACTAGCGGGAGCGCCGGGGAGCTGTTTTTT. This gives the protein CASSRTSGSAGELFF. J is TRBJ2-2 and V is TRBV7-9; 13 bases fit TRBD2. This CDR3 is built from 15 residues. In germline, CDR1 is SEHNR, CDR2 FQNEAQ (reference sequence). V was pared by 5 bases and J by 6 bases, with 3 bases of the junction left unmatched.

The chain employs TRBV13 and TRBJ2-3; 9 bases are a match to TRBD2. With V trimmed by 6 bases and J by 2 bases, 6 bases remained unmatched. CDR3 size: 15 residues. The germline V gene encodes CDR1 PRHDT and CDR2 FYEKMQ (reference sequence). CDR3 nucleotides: TGTGCCAGCAGGTTGCGGGAGGGATTCACAGATACGCAGTATTTT. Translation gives CASRLREGFTDTQYF.

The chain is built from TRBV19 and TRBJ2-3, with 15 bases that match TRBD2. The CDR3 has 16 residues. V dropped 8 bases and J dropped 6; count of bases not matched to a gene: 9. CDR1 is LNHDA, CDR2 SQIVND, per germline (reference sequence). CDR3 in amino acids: CASGLGGTSGRDTQYF. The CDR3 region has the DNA TGTGCCAGTGGACTGGGGGGGACTAGCGGGAGGGATACGCAGTATTTT. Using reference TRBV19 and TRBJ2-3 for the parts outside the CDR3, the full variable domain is DGGITQSPKYLFRKEGQNVTLSCEQNLNHDAMYWYRQDPGQGLRLIYYSQIVNDFQKGDIAEGYSVSREKKESFPLTVTSAQKNPTAFYLCASGLGGTSGRDTQYFGPGTRLTVL.

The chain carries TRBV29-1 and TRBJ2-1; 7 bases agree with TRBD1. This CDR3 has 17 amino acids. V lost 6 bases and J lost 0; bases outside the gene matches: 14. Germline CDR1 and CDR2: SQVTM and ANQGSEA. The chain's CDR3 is CSVPGTAHYGSYNEQFF. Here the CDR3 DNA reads TGCAGCGTCCCCGGGACAGCTCACTACGGCTCCTACAATGAGCAGTTCTTC.

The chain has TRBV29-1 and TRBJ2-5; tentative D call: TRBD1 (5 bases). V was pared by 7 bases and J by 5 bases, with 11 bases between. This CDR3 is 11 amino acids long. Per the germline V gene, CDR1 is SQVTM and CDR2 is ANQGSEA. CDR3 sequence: CSAQGVETQYF. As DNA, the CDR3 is TGCAGCGCCCAGGGTGTGGAGACCCAGTACTTC.

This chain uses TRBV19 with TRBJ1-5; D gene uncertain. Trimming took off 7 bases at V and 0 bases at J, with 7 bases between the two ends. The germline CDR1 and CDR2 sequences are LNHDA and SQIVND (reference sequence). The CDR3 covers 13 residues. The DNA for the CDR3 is TGTGCCAGTACCAGAAATAGCAATCAGCCCCAGCATTTT. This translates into CASTRNSNQPQHF. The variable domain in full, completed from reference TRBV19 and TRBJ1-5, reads DGGITQSPKYLFRKEGQNVTLSCEQNLNHDAMYWYRQDPGQGLRLIYYSQIVNDFQKGDIAEGYSVSREKKESFPLTVTSAQKNPTAFYLCASTRNSNQPQHFGDGTRLSIL.

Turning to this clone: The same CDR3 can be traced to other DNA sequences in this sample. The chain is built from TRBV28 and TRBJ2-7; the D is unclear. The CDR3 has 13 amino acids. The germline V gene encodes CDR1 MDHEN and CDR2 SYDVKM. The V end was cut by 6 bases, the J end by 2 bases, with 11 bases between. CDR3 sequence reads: CASSLGSPYEQYF. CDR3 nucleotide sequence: TGTGCCAGCAGCCTCGGGTCCCCCTACGAGCAGTACTTC.

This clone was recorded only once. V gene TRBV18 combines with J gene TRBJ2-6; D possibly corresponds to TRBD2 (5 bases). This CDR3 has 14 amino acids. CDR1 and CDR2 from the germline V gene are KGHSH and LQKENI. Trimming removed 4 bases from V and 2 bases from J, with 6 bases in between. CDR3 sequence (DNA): TGTGCCAGCTCACAGACTACTGGGGCCAACGTCCTGACTTTC. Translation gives CASSQTTGANVLTF.

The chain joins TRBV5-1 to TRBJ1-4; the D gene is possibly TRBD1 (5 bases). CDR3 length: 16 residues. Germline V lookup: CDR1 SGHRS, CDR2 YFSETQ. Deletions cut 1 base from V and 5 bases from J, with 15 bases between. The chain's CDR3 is CASSLKAGRGNEKLFF. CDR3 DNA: TGCGCCAGCAGCTTGAAGGCAGGCCGGGGGAATGAAAAACTGTTTTTT. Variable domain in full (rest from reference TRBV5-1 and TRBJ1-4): KAGVTQTPRYLIKTRGQQVTLSCSPISGHRSVSWYQQTPGQGLQFLFEYFSETQRNKGNFPGRFSGRQFSNSRSEMNVSTLELGDSALYLCASSLKAGRGNEKLFFGSGTQLSVL.

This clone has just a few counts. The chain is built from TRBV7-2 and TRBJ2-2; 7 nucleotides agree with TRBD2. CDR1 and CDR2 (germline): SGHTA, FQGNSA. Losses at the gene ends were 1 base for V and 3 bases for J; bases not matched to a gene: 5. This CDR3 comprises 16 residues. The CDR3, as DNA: TGTGCCAGCAGCTTAGGTTCTAGCGGACACACCGGGGAGCTGTTTTTT. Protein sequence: CASSLGSSGHTGELFF.

The chain's CDR3 is CASSPPDQPQHF. The CDR3 DNA is TGTGCCAGCAGCCCTCCGGATCAGCCCCAGCATTTT. The V call is TRBV7-2, the J call TRBJ1-5; D remains unclear. CDR3 length: 12 residues. Trimming took off 5 bases at V and 5 bases at J, with 7 bases between the two ends. The V gene's germline CDR1 is SGHTA and CDR2 FQGNSA. The full variable domain, in which reference TRBV7-2 and TRBJ1-5 provide the parts outside the CDR3, is GAGVSQSPSNKVTEKGKDVELRCDPISGHTALYWYRQSLGQGLEFLIYFQGNSAPDKSGLPSDRFSAERTGGSVSTLTIQRTQQEDSAVYLCASSPPDQPQHFGDGTRLSIL.

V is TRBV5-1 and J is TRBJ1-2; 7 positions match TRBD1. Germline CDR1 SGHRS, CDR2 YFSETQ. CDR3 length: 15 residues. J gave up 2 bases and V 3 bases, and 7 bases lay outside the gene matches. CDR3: CASSSNRDRNYGYTF. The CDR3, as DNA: TGCGCCAGCAGCTCTAACCGGGACAGAAACTATGGCTACACCTTC.

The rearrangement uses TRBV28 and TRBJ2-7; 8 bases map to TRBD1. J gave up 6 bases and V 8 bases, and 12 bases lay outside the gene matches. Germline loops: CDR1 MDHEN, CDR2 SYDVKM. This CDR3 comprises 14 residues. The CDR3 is CASGDGRGPSEQYF. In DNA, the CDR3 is TGTGCCAGCGGAGATGGCAGGGGGCCATCCGAGCAGTACTTC.

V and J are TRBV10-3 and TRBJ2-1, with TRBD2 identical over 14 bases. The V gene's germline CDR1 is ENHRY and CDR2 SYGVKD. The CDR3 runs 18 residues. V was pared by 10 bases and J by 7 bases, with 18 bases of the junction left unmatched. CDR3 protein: CATKLNPGLAGAGNEQFF. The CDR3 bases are TGTGCCACGAAACTTAACCCGGGACTAGCGGGAGCGGGGAATGAGCAGTTCTTC.

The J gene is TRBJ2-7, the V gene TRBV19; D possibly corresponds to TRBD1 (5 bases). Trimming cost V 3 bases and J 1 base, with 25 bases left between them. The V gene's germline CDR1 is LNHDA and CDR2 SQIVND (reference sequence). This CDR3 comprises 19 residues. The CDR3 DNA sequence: TGTGCCAGTAGTATCGGCAACCGACACACAGGTCTTCGATCCTACGAGCAGTACTTC. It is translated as CASSIGNRHTGLRSYEQYF.

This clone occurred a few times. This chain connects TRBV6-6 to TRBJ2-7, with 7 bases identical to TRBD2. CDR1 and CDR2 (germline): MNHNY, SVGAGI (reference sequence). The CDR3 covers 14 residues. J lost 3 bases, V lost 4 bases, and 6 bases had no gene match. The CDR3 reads CASSSTSVRYEQYF. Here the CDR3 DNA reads TGTGCCAGCAGTTCTACTAGCGTTCGCTACGAGCAGTACTTC.

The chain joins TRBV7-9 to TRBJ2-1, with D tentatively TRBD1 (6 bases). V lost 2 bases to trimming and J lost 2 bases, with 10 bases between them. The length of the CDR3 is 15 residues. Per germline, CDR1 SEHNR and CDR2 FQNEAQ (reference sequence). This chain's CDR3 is CASSLMRGTYNEQFF. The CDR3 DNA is TGTGCCAGCAGCTTAATGAGGGGGACCTACAATGAGCAGTTCTTC.

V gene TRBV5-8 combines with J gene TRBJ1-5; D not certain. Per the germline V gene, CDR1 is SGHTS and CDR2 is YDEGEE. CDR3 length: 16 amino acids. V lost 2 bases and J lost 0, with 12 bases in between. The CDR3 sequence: CASSFRSRSSNQPQHF. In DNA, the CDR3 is TGTGCCAGCAGCTTTCGCAGCCGGAGTAGCAATCAGCCCCAGCATTTT.

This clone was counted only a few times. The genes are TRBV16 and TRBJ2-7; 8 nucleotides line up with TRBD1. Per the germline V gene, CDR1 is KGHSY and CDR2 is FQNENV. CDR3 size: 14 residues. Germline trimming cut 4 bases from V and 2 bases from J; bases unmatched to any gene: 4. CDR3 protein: CASSRRQGTYEQYF. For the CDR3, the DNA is TGTGCCAGCAGCCGAAGACAGGGGACCTACGAGCAGTACTTC.

The chain's CDR3 is CASRLPGTGFDEQYF. The DNA of the CDR3 is TGCGCCAGCAGACTCCCCGGGACAGGGTTTGACGAGCAGTACTTC. The chain uses TRBV10-2 and TRBJ2-7; TRBD1 agrees at 9 bases. The germline gives CDR1 WSHSY, CDR2 SAAADI. This CDR3 spans 15 amino acids. The junction had 11 bases not matched to a gene; V was cut back by 6 bases and J by 5 bases.

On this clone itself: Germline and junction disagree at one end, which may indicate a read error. The CDR3 protein is CSSSLGLSQPQHF. The CDR3 nucleotides read TGTTCCAGCAGCTTAGGATTGAGTCAGCCCCAGCATTTT. The chain recombines TRBV7-9 with TRBJ1-5; no reliable D call. Germline loops: CDR1 SEHNR, CDR2 FQNEAQ (reference sequence). The CDR3 loop spans 13 amino acids.

CDR3 in DNA: TGCGCCAGCAGCCAAGATCCCAGTAATTATCAGCCCCAGCATTTT. It encodes CASSQDPSNYQPQHF. V usage is TRBV4-1 and J usage is TRBJ1-5; no definite D call. Germline V gives CDR1 MGHRA, CDR2 YSYEKL. The V gene lost 0 bases and the J gene lost 5 bases, with 11 bases spanning the gap. This CDR3 has 15 residues.

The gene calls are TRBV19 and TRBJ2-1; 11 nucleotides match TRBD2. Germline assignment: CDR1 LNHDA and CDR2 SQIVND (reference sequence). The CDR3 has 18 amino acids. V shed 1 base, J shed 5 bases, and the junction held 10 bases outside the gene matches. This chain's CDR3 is CASSIVPSTSGANNEQFF. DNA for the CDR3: TGTGCCAGTAGTATAGTCCCATCGACTAGCGGGGCCAACAATGAGCAGTTCTTC.

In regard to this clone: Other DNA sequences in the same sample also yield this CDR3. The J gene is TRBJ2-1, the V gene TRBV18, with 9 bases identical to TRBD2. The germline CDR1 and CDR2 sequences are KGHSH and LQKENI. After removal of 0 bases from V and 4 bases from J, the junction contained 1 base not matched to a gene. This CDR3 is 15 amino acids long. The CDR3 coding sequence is TGTGCCAGCTCACCACCTAGCGGGAGTTACAATGAGCAGTTCTTC. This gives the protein CASSPPSGSYNEQFF. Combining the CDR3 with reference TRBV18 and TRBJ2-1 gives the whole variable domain NAGVMQNPRHLVRRRGQEARLRCSPMKGHSHVYWYRQLPEEGLKFMVYLQKENIIDESGMPKERFSAEFPKEGPSILRIQQVVRGDSAAYFCASSPPSGSYNEQFFGPGTRLTVL.

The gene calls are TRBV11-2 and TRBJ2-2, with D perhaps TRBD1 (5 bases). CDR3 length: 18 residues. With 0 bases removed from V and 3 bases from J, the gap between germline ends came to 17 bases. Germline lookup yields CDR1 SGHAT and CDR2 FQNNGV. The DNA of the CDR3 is TGTGCCAGCAGCTTAGATCGAGGCAGGGCAGTCGACACCGGGGAGCTGTTTTTT. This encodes CASSLDRGRAVDTGELFF.